This T cell receptor beta chain was recorded in a study of shared T cell receptors in the human thymus (dated by TCRdb to the early 2020s). About the investigation overall: The study investigated the way shared, self-reactive T-cell receptor alpha chains are produced in the human thymus.

Preparation of the library involved the immunoSEQ multiplex PCR assay. What TCRdb holds here is the immuneACCESS table cut down to in-frame rearrangements. Part of the clones is not present; checked against another copy, under half of the missing clones reflect an unresolved V gene, and the others are unexplained. Counted in this sample were hundreds of thousands of clones; more than 75% of them appeared once. The ten largest account for about 0.01% of the sample. Turning to this clone: Its antigen target is currently unknown. Base-call qualities are not available, and no considerably larger clone is one nucleotide away.

These data were likewise used in another study, on human thymus T cells. Taken from the second paper: In Finland, the donors were immunologically healthy infants who were having open corrective cardiac surgery for congenital heart defects. Thymus tissue was collected as surgical resects that were removed during corrective cardiac surgery. Both the thymic and the peripheral blood repertoires appeared to show biased V and J gene segment usage. The related research reported highly overlapping thymic TCR repertoires among unrelated individuals. TCR alpha and beta repertoires from about 8 infant thymus samples and a few related peripheral blood samples were characterized in the study. Donor ages ranging from about 7 to 250 days were recorded, and roughly six male and two female infants were included in the cohort. Thymocytes were freed from the tissue by mechanical means and kept at -70 degrees C as pellets of about 8.5-34 million cells. A QIAsymphony instrument was used to extract genomic DNA from the frozen cell pellets. The immunoSEQ multiplex PCR assay was used to amplify the TCRB and TCRAD loci from a standardized quantity of quality-controlled genomic DNA. Amplicons spanned the V(D)J region at a length sufficient to cover the CDR3 and identify V and J genes. The commercial immunoSEQ service was used to sequence amplicons on an Illumina platform. Primer bias and sequencing errors were corrected as previously described, and TCRAD and TCRB were defined on the basis of the IMGT database. Analysis of the repertoires was done with immunoSEQ Analyzer 3.0 and VDJTools and included basic statistics, V/J segment usage, diversity estimates, rarefaction and pairwise overlap. To estimate diversity, the Chao1, ChaoE, Efron-Thisted, Shannon and inverse Simpson indices were applied, and diversity was also estimated on datasets down-sampled to the smallest sample. Repertoire overlap was assessed by strict matching of CDR3 nucleotide sequence, V gene and J gene, and clustering was done by Jaccard-based multidimensional scaling. On average, about 810,000 unique TCRB clonotypes were obtained from thymus samples, compared with approximately 84,000 from blood samples.

This TCR derives from a boy younger than two with a congenital heart defect. Donor details come from another sample of the same person, matched by shared clones. Material for sequencing was thymocytes.

The CDR3 corresponds to CASSLFVGAAGRSYGYTF. The sequence in DNA is TGTGCCAGCAGTTTATTTGTTGGTGCGGCAGGGAGGAGCTATGGCTACACCTTC. The rearranged segments are TRBV27 and TRBJ1-2, with a tentative D gene TRBD1 over 5 matching bases. From a lookup of the germline V gene (reference sequence), CDR1 and CDR2 are MNHEY and SMNVEV. The trim is 1 base for V and 4 bases for J, with a gap of 22 bases between the germline ends. Measured from the cysteine to the phenylalanine, the CDR3 is 18 residues long. Only the CDR3 portion is preserved as DNA: 54 bases, with reading frame beginning at the first base.